Below, one T cell receptor (beta chain) is given with its context. The CDR3 contains 13 residues. The V gene's germline CDR1 is SGDLS and CDR2 YYNGEE. V lost 5 bases to trimming and J lost 9 bases; unmatched junction nucleotides: 8. Generated by immunoSEQ multiplex PCR, the TCRdb table keeps only in-frame clones and is missing some. Among 200,000 to 250,000 clones, about four fifths were seen once, and the ten largest hold 9.5% to 12%. This specimen belongs to a study of cytotoxic CD8 clonotypes in ibrutinib-treated CLL. V usage is TRBV9 and J usage is TRBJ2-5, with 9 bases aligning to TRBD2. The receptor's source is a human donor with chronic lymphocytic leukemia. Specimen: PBMCs, collected after 12 months of ibrutinib treatment. The CDR3 spells CASSGTSWDPQYF. CDR3 nucleotide sequence: TGTGCCAGCAGTGGGACTAGCTGGGATCCCCAGTACTTC.